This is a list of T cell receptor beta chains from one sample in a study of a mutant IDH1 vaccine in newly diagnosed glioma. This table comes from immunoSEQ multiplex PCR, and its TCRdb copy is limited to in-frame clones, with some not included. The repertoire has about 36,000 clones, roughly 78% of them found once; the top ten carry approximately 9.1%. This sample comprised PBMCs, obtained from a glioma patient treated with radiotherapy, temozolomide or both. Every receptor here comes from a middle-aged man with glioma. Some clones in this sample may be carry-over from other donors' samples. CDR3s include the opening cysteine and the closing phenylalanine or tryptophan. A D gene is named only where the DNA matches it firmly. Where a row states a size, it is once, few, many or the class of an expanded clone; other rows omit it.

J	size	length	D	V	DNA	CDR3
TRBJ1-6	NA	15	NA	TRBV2	TGTGCCAGCAGTACTCTAAGCTCCTATAATTCACCCCTCCACTTT	CASSTLSSYNSPLHF
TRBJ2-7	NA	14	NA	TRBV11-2	TGTGCCAGCAGCCGCGGACGGATTTCCTACGAGCAGTACTTC	CASSRGRISYEQYF
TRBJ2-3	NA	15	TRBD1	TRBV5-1	TGCGCCAGCAGCTTCACAGGGGGCAGAACAGATACGCAGTATTTT	CASSFTGGRTDTQYF
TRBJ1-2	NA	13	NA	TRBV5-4	TGTGCCAGCAGCTTCGGACGGGACTATGGCTACACCTTC	CASSFGRDYGYTF
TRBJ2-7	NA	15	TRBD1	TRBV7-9	TGTGCCAGCAGCTTTACAGGGGGCCAGTCCTACGAGCAGTACTTC	CASSFTGGQSYEQYF
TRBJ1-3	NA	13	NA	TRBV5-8	TGTGCCAGCAGCTTGGTGGGCGGAAACACCATATATTTT	CASSLVGGNTIYF
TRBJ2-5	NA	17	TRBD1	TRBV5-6	TGTGCCAGCAGCCCCGGTAGGGGGCAACAGTCTCAAGAGACCCAGTACTTC	CASSPGRGQQSQETQYF
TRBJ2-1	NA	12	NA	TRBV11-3	TGTGCCAGCAGCTTAGGCTACAATGAGCAGTTCTTC	CASSLGYNEQFF
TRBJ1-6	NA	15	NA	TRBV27	TGTGCCAGCAGTATAGACAGGACTAGTAATTCACCCCTCCACTTT	CASSIDRTSNSPLHF
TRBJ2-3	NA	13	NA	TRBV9	TGTGCCAGCAGCGTAGCGGGCACAGATACGCAGTATTTT	CASSVAGTDTQYF
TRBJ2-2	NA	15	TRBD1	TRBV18	TGTGCCAGCACCGGGACAGTTGACAACACCGGGGAGCTGTTTTTT	CASTGTVDNTGELFF
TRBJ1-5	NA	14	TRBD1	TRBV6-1	TGTGCCAGCAGGGACAGGGGGACGAATCAGCCCCAGCATTTT	CASRDRGTNQPQHF
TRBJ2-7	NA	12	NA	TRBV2	TGTGCCAGCAGGGGGTTGGGCTACGAGCAGTACTTC	CASRGLGYEQYF
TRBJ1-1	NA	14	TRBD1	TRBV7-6	TGTGCCAGCAGCCCTTACGACAGGGGAGCTGAAGCTTTCTTT	CASSPYDRGAEAFF
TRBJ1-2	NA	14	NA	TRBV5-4	TGTGCCAGCAGCACTGAGGGTCGACGGTATGGCTACACCTTC	CASSTEGRRYGYTF
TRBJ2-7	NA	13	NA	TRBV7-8	TGTGCCAGCAGCGGACAGCACAACTACGAGCAGTACTTC	CASSGQHNYEQYF
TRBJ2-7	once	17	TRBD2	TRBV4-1	TGCGCCAGCAGCCGGGCCGGGACTAGCGGGGGCCCCTACGAGCAGTACTTC	CASSRAGTSGGPYEQYF
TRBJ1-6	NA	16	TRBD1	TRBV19	TGTGCCACACAAGACAGGGTGGTGACGCATAATTCACCCCTCCACTTT	CATQDRVVTHNSPLHF
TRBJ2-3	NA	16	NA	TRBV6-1	TGTGCCAGCAGTGTCGGGCTTTCCCGATTCACAGATACGCAGTATTTT	CASSVGLSRFTDTQYF
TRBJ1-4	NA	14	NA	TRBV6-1	TGTGCCAGCAGGGAAATCGCAACTAATGAAAAACTGTTTTTT	CASREIATNEKLFF
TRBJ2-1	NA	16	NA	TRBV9	TGTGCCAGCAGCCGTTCCGGCGGGGGCGCCTACAATGAGCAGTTCTTC	CASSRSGGGAYNEQFF
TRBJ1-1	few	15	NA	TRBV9	TGTGCCAGCAGCCTTATTACCGACGAGGGATCTGAAGCTTTCTTT	CASSLITDEGSEAFF
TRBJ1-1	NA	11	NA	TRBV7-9	TGTGCCAGCAGCGCGAACACTGAAGCTTTCTTT	CASSANTEAFF
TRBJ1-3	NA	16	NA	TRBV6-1	TGTGCCAGCAGTGAATTTGTGCAGGAGACTGGAAACACCATATATTTT	CASSEFVQETGNTIYF
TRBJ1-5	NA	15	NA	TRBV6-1	TGTGCCAGCAGGGAGGCGGTTGGGAGCAATCAGCCCCAGCATTTT	CASREAVGSNQPQHF
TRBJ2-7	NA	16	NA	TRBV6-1	TGTGCCAGCAGTGAAATGGGCGGGGGCAATACCTACGAGCAGTACTTC	CASSEMGGGNTYEQYF
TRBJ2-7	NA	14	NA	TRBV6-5	TGTGCCAGCAGGCCTACCGGGTTGCCCTACGAGCAGTACTTC	CASRPTGLPYEQYF
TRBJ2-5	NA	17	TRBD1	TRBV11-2	TGTGCCAGCAGCTTAGAACATCAGGGGGCCGCCCAAGAGACCCAGTACTTC	CASSLEHQGAAQETQYF
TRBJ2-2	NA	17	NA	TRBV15	TGTGCCACCAGCAGATCCCTAACAGGAGGGGCTGCCGGGGAGCTGTTTTTT	CATSRSLTGGAAGELFF
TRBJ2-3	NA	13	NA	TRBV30	TGTGCCTGGAGGGGGGACAGCACAGATACGCAGTATTTT	CAWRGDSTDTQYF
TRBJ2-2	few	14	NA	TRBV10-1	TGCGCCAGCAGGCCGCTAGGGGAAACCGGGGAGCTGTTTTTT	CASRPLGETGELFF
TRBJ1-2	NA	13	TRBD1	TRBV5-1	TGCGCCAGCAGCTTGGCCGACAGGGCTGGCTACACCTTC	CASSLADRAGYTF
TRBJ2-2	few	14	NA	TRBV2	TGTGCCAGCAGTTCACAGGGAGACACCGGGGAGCTGTTTTTT	CASSSQGDTGELFF
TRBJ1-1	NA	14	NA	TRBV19	TGTGCCAGTAGTTTTGCCGGGACACCTAAGGAAGCTTTCTTT	CASSFAGTPKEAFF
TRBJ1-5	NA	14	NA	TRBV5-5	TGTGCCAGCAGCGTGGTGGTTAGCAATCAGCCCCAGCATTTT	CASSVVVSNQPQHF
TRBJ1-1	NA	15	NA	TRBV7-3	TGTGCCAGCAGCCCTAACGGGGGGCGTAATACTGAAGCTTTCTTT	CASSPNGGRNTEAFF
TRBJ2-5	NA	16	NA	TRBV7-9	TGTGCCAGCAGCCCCCTGTCGTACGGCCGCCAAGAGACCCAGTACTTC	CASSPLSYGRQETQYF
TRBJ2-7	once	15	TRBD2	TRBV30	TGTGCCTGGAGTGTAGTCCTAGCGGGACGCTACGAGCAGTACTTC	CAWSVVLAGRYEQYF
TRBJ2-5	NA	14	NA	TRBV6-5	TGTGCCAGCAGTTACTCCCGACAGGTGGGGACCCAGTACTTC	CASSYSRQVGTQYF
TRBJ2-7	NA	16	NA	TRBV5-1	TGCGCCAGCAGCCAGTTGACAGGGACTAGCTCCTACGAGCAGTACTTC	CASSQLTGTSSYEQYF
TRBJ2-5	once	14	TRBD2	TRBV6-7	TGTGCCAGCAGACTAGCGGGGGGGCAAGAGACCCAGTACTTC	CASRLAGGQETQYF
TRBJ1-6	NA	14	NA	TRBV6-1	TGTGCCAGCAGTTCCGGGCCATATAATTCACCCCTCCACTTT	CASSSGPYNSPLHF
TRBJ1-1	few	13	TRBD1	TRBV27	TGTGCCAGCAGTGAGACAGGGCCGACTGAAGCTTTCTTT	CASSETGPTEAFF
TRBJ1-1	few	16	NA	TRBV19	TGTGCCAGTACTCGCGGCCGAGGACGGATGAACACTGAAGCTTTCTTT	CASTRGRGRMNTEAFF
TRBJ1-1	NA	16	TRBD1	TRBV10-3	TGTGCCATCAGGCCCGACAGGGGGTGGGTGAACACTGAAGCTTTCTTT	CAIRPDRGWVNTEAFF
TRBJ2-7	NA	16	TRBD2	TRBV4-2	TGTGCCAGCAGCCAAGATAGAGGCGGGGGGACCTACGAGCAGTACTTC	CASSQDRGGGTYEQYF
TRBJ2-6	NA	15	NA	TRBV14	TGTGCCAGCAGCCAAGTGGGAACTGGGGCCAACGTCCTGACTTTC	CASSQVGTGANVLTF
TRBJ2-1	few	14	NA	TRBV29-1	TGCAGCGTTGTACCCCCGGGACCCTACAATGAGCAGTTCTTC	CSVVPPGPYNEQFF
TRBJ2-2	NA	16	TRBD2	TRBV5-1	TGCGCCAGCAGCGTGACTAGCGCGGGGAACACCGGGGAGCTGTTTTTT	CASSVTSAGNTGELFF
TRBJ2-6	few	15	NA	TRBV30	TGTGCCTGGAGTGCAGCTTTCTCTGGGGCCAACGTCCTGACTTTC	CAWSAAFSGANVLTF
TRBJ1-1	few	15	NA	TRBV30	TGTGCCTGGAGTTTCAGGGGATATCAGAACACTGAAGCTTTCTTT	CAWSFRGYQNTEAFF
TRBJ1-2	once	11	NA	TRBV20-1	TGCAGTGCTAGCAGGCTTGCTGGCTACACCTTC	CSASRLAGYTF
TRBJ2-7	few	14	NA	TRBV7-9	TGTGCCAGCAGCCCCGTGGGGATAACCTACGAGCAGTACTTC	CASSPVGITYEQYF
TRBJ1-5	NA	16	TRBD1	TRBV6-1	TGTGCCAGCAGTGAACCTACAACAGGGGGGCATCAGCCCCAGCATTTT	CASSEPTTGGHQPQHF
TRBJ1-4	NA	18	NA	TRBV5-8	TGTGCCAGCAGCTTGGGGACGTTCAACCGGTCCTTTAATGAAAAACTGTTTTTT	CASSLGTFNRSFNEKLFF
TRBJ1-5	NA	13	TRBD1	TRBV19	TGTGCCAGTAGACGACAGGGGGGTCAGCCCCAGCATTTT	CASRRQGGQPQHF
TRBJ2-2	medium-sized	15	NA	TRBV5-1	TGCGCCAGCAGCTTGAGTACCCTAGCCACCGGGGAGCTGTTTTTT	CASSLSTLATGELFF
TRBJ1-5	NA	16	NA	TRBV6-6	TGTGCCAGCTCCTTAGCAGGAGCAGGACTAAATCAGCCCCAGCATTTT	CASSLAGAGLNQPQHF
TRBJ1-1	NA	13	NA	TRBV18	TGTGCCAGCTCACCACCCACGGTTGAAGGGGCTTTCTTT	CASSPPTVEGAFF